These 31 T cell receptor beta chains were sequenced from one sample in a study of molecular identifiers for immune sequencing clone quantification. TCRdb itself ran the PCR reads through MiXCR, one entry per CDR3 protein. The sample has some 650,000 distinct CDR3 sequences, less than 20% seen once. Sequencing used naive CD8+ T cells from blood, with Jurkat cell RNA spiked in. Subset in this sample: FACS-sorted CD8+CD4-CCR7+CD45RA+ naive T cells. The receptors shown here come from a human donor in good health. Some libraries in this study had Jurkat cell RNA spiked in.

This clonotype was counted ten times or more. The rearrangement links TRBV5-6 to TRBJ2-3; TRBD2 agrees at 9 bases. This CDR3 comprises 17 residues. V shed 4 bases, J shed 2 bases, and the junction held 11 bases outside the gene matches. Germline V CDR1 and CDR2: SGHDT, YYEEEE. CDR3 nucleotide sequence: TGTGCCAGCAGCGGAGAACTAGCGGGTGTTATCACAGATACGCAGTATTTT. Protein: CASSGELAGVITDTQYF.

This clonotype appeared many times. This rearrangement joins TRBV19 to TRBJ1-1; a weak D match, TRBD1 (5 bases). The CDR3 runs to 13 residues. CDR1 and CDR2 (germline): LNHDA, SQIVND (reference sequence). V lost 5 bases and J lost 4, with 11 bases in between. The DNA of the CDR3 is TGTGCCAGTAGTTTTGGGGCGAGCACTGAAGCTTTCTTT. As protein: CASSFGASTEAFF. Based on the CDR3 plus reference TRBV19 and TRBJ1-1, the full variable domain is DGGITQSPKYLFRKEGQNVTLSCEQNLNHDAMYWYRQDPGQGLRLIYYSQIVNDFQKGDIAEGYSVSREKKESFPLTVTSAQKNPTAFYLCASSFGASTEAFFGQGTRLTVV.

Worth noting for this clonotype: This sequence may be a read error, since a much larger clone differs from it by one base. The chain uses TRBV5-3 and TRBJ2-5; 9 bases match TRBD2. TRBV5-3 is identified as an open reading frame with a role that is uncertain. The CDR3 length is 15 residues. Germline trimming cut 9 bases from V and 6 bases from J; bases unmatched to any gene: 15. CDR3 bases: TGTGCCAACAGCTTGGCACTAGCGGGTACACAGACCCAGTACTTC. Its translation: CANSLALAGTQTQYF.

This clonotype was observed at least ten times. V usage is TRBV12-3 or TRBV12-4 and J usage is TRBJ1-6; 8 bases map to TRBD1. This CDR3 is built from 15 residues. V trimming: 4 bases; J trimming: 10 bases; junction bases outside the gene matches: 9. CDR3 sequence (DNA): TGTGCCAGCAGTTCGGGGGGACAGGCGAGATCACCCCTCCACTTT. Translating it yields CASSSGGQARSPLHF.

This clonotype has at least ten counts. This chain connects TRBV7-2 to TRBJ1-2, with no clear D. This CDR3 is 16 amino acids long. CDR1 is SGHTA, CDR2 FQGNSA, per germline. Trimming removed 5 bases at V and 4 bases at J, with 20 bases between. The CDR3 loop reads CASSLAVAGPTYGYTF. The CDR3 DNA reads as TGTGCCAGCAGCCTGGCCGTGGCAGGACCAACCTATGGCTACACCTTC. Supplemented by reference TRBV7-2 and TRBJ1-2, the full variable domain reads GAGVSQSPSNKVTEKGKDVELRCDPISGHTALYWYRQSLGQGLEFLIYFQGNSAPDKSGLPSDRFSAERTGGSVSTLTIQRTQQEDSAVYLCASSLAVAGPTYGYTFGSGTRLTVV.

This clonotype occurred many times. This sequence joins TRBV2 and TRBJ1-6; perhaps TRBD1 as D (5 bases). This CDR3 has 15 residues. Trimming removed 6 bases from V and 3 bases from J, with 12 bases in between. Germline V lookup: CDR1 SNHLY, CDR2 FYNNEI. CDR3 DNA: TGTGCCAGCAGCGGGACTCGCGACTATAATTCACCCCTCCACTTT. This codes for CASSGTRDYNSPLHF.

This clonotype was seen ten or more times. Written as DNA, the CDR3 is TGTGCCAGCAGCCCTACGACACACGGCGAGCAGTACTTC. It is translated as CASSPTTHGEQYF. The chain combines TRBV7-9 with TRBJ2-7; D is uncertain. Germline assignment: CDR1 SEHNR and CDR2 FQNEAQ (reference sequence). With 5 bases removed from V and 6 bases from J, the gap between germline ends came to 14 bases. CDR3 length: 13 amino acids.

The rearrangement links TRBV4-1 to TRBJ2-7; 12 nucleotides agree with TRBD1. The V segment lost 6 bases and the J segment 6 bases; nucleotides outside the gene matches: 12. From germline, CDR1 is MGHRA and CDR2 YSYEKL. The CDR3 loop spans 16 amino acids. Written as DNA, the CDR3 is TGCGCCAGCAGTCCAGGTTCCGGGACAGGGGGCTTCGAGCAGTACTTC. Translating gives CASSPGSGTGGFEQYF.

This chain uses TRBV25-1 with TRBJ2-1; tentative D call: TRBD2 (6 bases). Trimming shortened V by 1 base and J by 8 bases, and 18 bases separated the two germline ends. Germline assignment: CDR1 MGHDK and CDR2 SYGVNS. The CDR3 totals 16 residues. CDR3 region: CASSEFDGSPRDEQFF. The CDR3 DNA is TGTGCCAGCAGTGAATTTGACGGGAGTCCCCGGGATGAGCAGTTCTTC.

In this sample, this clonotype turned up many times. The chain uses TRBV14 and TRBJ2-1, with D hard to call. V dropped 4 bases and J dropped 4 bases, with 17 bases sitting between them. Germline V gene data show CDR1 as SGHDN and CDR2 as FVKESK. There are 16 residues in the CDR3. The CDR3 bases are TGTGCCAGCAGCCCGATGCGACCAGGAAAATACAATGAGCAGTTCTTC. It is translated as CASSPMRPGKYNEQFF.

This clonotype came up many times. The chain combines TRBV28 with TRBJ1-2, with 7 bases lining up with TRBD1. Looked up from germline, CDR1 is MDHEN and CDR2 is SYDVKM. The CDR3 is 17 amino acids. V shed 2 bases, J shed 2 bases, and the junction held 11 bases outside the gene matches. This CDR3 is CASSLHPTGNLNYGYTF. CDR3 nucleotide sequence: TGTGCCAGCAGTTTACACCCGACAGGGAATTTGAACTATGGCTACACCTTC.

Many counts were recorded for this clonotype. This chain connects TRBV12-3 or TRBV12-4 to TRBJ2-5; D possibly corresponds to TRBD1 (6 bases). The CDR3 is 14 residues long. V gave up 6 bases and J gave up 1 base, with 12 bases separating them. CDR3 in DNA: TGTGCCAGCAGCCATGGACAGATCCAAGAGACCCAGTACTTC. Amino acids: CASSHGQIQETQYF.

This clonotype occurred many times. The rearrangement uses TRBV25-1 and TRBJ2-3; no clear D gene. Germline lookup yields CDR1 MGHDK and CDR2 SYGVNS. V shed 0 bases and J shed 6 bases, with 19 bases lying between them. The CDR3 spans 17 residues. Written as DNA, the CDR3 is TGTGCCAGCAGTGAATATATAGGAACCAAAGACCCGGATACGCAGTATTTT. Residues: CASSEYIGTKDPDTQYF.

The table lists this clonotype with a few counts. CDR3 in amino acids: CASSLSKLAATYNEQFF. DNA of the CDR3: TGTGCCAGCAGTTTATCCAAACTAGCGGCCACCTACAATGAGCAGTTCTTC. This chain joins TRBV27 and TRBJ2-1; 8 nucleotides align to TRBD2. This CDR3 comprises 17 residues. Trimming at V came to 0 bases and at J to 2 bases, leaving 6 bases not matched to a gene. Germline V gives CDR1 MNHEY, CDR2 SMNVEV (reference sequence).

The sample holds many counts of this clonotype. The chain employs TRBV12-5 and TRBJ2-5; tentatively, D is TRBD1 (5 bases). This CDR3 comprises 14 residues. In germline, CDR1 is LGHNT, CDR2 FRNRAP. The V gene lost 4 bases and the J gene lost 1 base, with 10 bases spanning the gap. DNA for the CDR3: TGTGCTAGTGGTTCACCCGACAGCCAAGAGACCCAGTACTTC. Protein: CASGSPDSQETQYF.

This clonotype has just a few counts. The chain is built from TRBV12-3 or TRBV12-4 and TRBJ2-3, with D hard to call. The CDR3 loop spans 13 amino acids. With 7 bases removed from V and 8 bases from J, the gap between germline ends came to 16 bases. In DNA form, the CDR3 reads TGTGCCAGCATCCCCGCTGAGGCGTCTACGCAGTATTTT. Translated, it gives CASIPAEASTQYF.

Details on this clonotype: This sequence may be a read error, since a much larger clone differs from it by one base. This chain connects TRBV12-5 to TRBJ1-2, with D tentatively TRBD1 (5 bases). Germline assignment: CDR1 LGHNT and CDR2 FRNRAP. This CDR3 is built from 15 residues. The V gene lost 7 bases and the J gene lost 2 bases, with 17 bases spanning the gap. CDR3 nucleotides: TGTGCTAGTGCCAATGTGGGACTTTCGAACTATGGCTACACCTTC. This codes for CASANVGLSNYGYTF.

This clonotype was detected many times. Here the CDR3 reads CATGQGEPYEKLFF. CDR3 coding DNA: TGTGCCACCGGACAGGGGGAGCCGTACGAAAAACTGTTTTTT. The chain carries TRBV6-5 and TRBJ1-4; 10 nucleotides line up with TRBD1. Germline CDR1 MNHEY, CDR2 SVGAGI. This CDR3 has 14 amino acids. V was pared by 10 bases and J by 8 bases, with 10 bases of the junction left unmatched.

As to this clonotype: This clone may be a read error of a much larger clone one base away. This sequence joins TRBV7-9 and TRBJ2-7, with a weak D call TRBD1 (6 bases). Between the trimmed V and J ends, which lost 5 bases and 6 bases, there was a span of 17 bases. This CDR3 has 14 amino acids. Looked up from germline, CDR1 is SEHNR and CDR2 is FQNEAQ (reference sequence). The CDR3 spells CASSKPGVACEQYF. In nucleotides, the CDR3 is TGTGCCAGCAGCAAACCAGGGGTAGCCTGCGAGCAGTACTTC.

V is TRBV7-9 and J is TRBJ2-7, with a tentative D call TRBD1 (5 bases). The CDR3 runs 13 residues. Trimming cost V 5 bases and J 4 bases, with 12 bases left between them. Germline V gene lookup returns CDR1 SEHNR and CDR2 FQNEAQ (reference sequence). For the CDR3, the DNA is TGTGCCAGCAGCGACAGTCTAGGATACGAGCAGTACTTC. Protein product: CASSDSLGYEQYF.

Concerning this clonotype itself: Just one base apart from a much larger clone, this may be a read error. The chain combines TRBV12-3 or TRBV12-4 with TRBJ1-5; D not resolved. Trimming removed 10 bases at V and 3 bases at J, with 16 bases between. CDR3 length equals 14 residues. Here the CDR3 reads CAITLGTPNQPQHF. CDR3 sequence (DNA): TGTGCCATCACGCTGGGTACCCCCAATCAGCCCCAGCATTTT.

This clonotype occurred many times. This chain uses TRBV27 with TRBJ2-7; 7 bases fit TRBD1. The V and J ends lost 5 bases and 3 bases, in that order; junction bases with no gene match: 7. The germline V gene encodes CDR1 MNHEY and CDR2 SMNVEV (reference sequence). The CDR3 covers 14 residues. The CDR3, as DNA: TGTGCCAGCAGTCCACAGGGGCTATACTACGAGCAGTACTTC. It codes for CASSPQGLYYEQYF.

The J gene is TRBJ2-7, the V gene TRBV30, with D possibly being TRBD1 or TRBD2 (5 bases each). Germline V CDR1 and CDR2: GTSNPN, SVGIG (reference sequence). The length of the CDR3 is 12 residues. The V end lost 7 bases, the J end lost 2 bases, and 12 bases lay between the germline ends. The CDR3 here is CASGTETYEQYF. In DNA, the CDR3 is TGTGCCTCGGGGACGGAAACCTACGAGCAGTACTTC.

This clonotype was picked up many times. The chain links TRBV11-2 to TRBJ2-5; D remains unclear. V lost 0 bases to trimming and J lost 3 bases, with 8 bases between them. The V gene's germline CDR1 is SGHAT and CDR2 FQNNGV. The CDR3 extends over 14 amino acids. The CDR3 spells CASSLDLVEETQYF. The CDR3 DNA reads TGTGCCAGCAGCTTAGATCTAGTCGAAGAGACCCAGTACTTC.

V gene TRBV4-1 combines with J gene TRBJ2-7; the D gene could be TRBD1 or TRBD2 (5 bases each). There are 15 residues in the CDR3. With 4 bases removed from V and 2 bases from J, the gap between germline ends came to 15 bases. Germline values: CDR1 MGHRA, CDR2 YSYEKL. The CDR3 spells CASSRTGTGPYEQYF. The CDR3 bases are TGCGCCAGCAGCCGCACCGGGACCGGACCCTACGAGCAGTACTTC.

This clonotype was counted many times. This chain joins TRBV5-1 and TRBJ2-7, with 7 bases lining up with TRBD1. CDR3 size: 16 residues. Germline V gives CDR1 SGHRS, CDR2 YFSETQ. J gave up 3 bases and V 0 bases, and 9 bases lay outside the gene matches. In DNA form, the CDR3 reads TGCGCCAGCAGCTTGGCCACAGGGGAGTATGGCTACGAGCAGTACTTC. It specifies CASSLATGEYGYEQYF. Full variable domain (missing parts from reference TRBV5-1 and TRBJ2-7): KAGVTQTPRYLIKTRGQQVTLSCSPISGHRSVSWYQQTPGQGLQFLFEYFSETQRNKGNFPGRFSGRQFSNSRSEMNVSTLELGDSALYLCASSLATGEYGYEQYFGPGTRLTVT.

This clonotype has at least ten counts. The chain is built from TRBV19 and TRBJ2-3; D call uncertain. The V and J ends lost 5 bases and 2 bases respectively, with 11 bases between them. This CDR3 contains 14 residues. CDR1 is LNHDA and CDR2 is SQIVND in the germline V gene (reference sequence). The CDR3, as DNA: TGTGCCAGTAGTCTCGGCGAAAACACAGATACGCAGTATTTT. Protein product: CASSLGENTDTQYF.

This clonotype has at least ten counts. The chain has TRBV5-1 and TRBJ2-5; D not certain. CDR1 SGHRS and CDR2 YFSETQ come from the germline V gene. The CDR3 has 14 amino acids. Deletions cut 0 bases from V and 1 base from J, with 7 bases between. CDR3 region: CASSLGSFQETQYF. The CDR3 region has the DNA TGCGCCAGCAGCTTGGGGTCTTTCCAAGAGACCCAGTACTTC. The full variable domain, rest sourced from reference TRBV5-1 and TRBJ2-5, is KAGVTQTPRYLIKTRGQQVTLSCSPISGHRSVSWYQQTPGQGLQFLFEYFSETQRNKGNFPGRFSGRQFSNSRSEMNVSTLELGDSALYLCASSLGSFQETQYFGPGTRLLVL.

The CDR3 bases are TGTGCCAGCAGTTTACGGGAGGGCCTTTACGAGCAGTACTTC. Protein sequence: CASSLREGLYEQYF. The rearrangement joins TRBV28 to TRBJ2-7; TRBD2 agrees at 8 bases. This CDR3 comprises 14 residues. Trimming removed 2 bases from V and 4 bases from J; junction bases left unmatched: 4. The V gene's germline CDR1 is MDHEN and CDR2 SYDVKM.

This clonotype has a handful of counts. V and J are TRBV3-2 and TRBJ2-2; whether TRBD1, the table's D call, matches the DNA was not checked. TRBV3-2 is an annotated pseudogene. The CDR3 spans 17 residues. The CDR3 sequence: CASSQEGPGTNTGELFF. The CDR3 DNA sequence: TGTGCCAGCAGCCAAGAGGGACCGGGAACGAACACCGGGGAGCTGTTTTTT.

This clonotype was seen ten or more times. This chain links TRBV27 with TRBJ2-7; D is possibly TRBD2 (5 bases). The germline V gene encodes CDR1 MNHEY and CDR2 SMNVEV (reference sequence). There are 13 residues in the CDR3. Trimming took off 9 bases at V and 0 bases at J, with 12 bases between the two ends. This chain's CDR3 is CASGGLSSYEQYF. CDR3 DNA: TGTGCCAGTGGCGGGCTGAGCTCCTACGAGCAGTACTTC.